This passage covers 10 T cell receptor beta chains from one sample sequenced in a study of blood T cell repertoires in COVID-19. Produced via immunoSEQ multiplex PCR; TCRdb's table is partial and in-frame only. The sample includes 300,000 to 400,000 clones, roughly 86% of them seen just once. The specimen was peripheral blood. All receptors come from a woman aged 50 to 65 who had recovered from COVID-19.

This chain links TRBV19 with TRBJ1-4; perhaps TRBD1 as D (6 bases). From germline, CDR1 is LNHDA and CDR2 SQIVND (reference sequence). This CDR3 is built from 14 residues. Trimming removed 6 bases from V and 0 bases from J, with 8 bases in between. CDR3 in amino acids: CASRDRATNEKLFF. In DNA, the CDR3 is TGTGCCAGTAGGGACAGAGCAACTAATGAAAAACTGTTTTTT.

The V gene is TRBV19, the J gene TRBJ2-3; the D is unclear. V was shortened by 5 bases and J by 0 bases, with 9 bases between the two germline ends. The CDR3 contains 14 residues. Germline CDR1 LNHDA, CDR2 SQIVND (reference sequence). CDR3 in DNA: TGTGCCAGTAGTGGTTTAGCTAGCACAGATACGCAGTATTTT. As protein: CASSGLASTDTQYF.

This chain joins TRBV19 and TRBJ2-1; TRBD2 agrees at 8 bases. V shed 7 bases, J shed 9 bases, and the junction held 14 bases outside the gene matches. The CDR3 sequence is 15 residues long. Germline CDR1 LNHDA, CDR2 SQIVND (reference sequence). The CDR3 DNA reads TGTGCCAGTAATCTAGCGGGCTACGCCGGCGCTGAGCAGTTCTTC. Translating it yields CASNLAGYAGAEQFF.

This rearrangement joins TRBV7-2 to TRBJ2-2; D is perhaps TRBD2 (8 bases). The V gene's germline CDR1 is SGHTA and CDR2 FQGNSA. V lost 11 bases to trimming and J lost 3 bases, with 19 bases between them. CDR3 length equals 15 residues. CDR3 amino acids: CAQAGAGGDTGELFF. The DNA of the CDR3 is TGTGCCCAAGCGGGGGCAGGGGGTGACACCGGGGAGCTGTTTTTT.

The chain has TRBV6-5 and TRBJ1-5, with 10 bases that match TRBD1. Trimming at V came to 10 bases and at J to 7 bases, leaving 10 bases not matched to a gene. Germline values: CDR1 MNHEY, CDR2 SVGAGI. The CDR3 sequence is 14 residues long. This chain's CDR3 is CATRGGQGMQPQHF. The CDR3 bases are TGTGCCACTCGAGGGGGACAGGGGATGCAGCCCCAGCATTTT.

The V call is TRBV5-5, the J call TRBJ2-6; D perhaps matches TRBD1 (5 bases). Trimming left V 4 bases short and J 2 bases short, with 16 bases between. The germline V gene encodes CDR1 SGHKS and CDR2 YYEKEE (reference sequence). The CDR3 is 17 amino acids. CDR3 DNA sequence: TGTGCCAGCAGCAAATCCTCCCAGGGAACTGGGGCCAACGTCCTGACTTTC. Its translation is CASSKSSQGTGANVLTF.

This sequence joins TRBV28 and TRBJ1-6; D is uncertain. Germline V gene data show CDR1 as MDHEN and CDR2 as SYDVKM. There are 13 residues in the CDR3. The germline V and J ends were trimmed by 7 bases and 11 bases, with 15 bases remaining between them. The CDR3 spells CASTNLPKTPLHF. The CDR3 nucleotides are TGTGCCAGCACCAATCTACCCAAGACACCCCTCCACTTT.

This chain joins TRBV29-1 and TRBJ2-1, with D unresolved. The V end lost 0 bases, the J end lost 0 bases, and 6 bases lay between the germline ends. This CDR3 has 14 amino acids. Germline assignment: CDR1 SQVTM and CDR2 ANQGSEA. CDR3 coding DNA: TGCAGCGTTGAAGATGACTTCTCCTACAATGAGCAGTTCTTC. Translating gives CSVEDDFSYNEQFF.

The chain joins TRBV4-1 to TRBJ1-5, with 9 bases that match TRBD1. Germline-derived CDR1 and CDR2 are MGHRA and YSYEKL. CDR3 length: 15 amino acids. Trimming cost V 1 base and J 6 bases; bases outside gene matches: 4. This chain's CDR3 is CASSQGQGVGQPQHF. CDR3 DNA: TGCGCCAGCAGCCAAGGACAGGGGGTCGGTCAGCCCCAGCATTTT.

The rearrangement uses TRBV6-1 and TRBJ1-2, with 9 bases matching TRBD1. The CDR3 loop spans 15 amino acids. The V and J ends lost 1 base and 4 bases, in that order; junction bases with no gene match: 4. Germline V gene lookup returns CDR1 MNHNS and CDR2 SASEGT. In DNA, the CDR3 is TGTGCCAGCAGTGAAGTAGGACAGGGGCCCTATGGCTACACCTTC. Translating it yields CASSEVGQGPYGYTF.